The sequence of this T cell receptor (beta chain) was determined in a study of blood T cell repertoires in COVID-19. As originally analysed: Amplifying reference gene primers gave estimates of nucleated cell counts. Repertoires were generated with immunoSEQ multiplex PCR, while TCRdb's copy carries only in-frame clones and drops some. V, J and clone size are those of that table, while D and trimming were read from the DNA. The top ten hold over 2% of the sample, which has roughly 220,000 clones, just over 85% seen once. The receptor comes from a man aged 25-40 years who had recovered from COVID-19. Sequences were obtained from peripheral blood.

The CDR3 nucleotides read TGTGCCAGCAGCCCGGGGGTTCAAAGCACAGATACGCAGTATTTT. It translates to CASSPGVQSTDTQYF. The chain combines TRBV7-9 with TRBJ2-3, with D possibly matching TRBD2 (6 bases). The CDR3 has 15 amino acids. Germline CDR1 SEHNR, CDR2 FQNEAQ (reference sequence). Trimming removed 5 bases from V and 0 bases from J, with 12 bases in between.